This section outlines one T cell receptor (beta chain) sequence together with its context. Clones were sequenced by immunoSEQ multiplex PCR, and TCRdb holds only the in-frame ones, with some missing. The sample yields roughly 220,000 clones, 80% to 90% seen once. The sample originates from a study of blood T cell repertoires in COVID-19. Study details: T cells, B-cell-depleted T cells, or PBMCs supplied cDNA or gDNA.

The clonotype was recovered from a woman in her thirties or forties who had recovered from COVID-19. Material for sequencing was peripheral blood.

Here the CDR3 reads CASSLLGTGMETQYF. In DNA form, the CDR3 reads TGTGCCAGCAGTTTATTAGGGACAGGGATGGAGACCCAGTACTTC. The gene calls are TRBV27 and TRBJ2-5; the match to TRBD1 covers 9 bases. Germline CDR1 MNHEY, CDR2 SMNVEV (reference sequence). The CDR3 runs to 15 residues. After removal of 1 base from V and 5 bases from J, the junction contained 5 bases not matched to a gene.